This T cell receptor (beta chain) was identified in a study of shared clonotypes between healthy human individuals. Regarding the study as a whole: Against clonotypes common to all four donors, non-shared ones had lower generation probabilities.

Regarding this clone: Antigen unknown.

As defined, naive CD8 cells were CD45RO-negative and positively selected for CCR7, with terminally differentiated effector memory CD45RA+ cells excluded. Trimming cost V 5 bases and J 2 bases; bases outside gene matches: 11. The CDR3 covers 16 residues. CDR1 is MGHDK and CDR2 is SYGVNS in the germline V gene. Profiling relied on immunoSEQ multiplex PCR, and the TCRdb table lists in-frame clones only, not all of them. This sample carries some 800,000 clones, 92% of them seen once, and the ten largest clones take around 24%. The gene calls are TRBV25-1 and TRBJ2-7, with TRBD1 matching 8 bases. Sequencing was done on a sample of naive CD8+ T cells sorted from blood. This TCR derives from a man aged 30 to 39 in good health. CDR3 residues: CASSLSPGGYPYEQYF. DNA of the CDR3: TGTGCCAGCAGTCTTAGCCCAGGGGGCTATCCCTACGAGCAGTACTTC.